What follows are 28 T cell receptor beta chains derived from one specimen sequenced in a study of OX40 agonist ivuxolimab in advanced cancers. TCRdb's copy holds only in-frame clones and misses some; the assay was immunoSEQ multiplex PCR. Of some 80,000 clones listed, 75% to 90% are singletons. The sequencing used CD4+ or CD8+ T cells sorted from blood, collected in a trial of the OX40 agonist ivuxolimab. The receptor source for this set is an adult with an advanced solid tumor such as melanoma, head and neck, liver or kidney cancer.

This clone was detected only once. This rearrangement joins TRBV28 to TRBJ2-2; TRBD2 is a possible D gene (6 bases). V lost 7 bases, J lost 7 bases, and 16 bases lay in between. Per the germline V gene, CDR1 is MDHEN and CDR2 is SYDVKM. The CDR3 length is 14 residues. CDR3 sequence reads: CASTLSGPRGELFF. CDR3 DNA sequence: TGTGCCAGCACCCTTAGCGGCCCCCGCGGGGAGCTGTTTTTT.

This sequence joins TRBV27 and TRBJ2-6; D tentatively fits TRBD1 or TRBD2 (5 bases each). CDR3 length: 18 residues. CDR1 MNHEY and CDR2 SMNVEV come from the germline V gene (reference sequence). V was trimmed by 5 bases and J by 0 bases, leaving 17 bases between them. This CDR3 is CASSPRDPRSSGANVLTF. CDR3 nucleotides: TGTGCCAGCAGTCCAAGGGACCCCCGAAGCTCTGGGGCCAACGTCCTGACTTTC.

This chain connects TRBV7-6 to TRBJ2-3; D possibly corresponds to TRBD2 (6 bases). The CDR3 runs 16 residues. The V gene lost 4 bases and the J gene lost 2 bases, with 16 bases spanning the gap. Germline V CDR1 and CDR2: SGHVS, FNYEAQ. CDR3 sequence reads: CASSYGTLGDTDTQYF. The CDR3 DNA is TGTGCCAGCAGCTACGGGACTCTAGGCGACACAGATACGCAGTATTTT. The whole variable domain, remainder taken from reference TRBV7-6 and TRBJ2-3, is GAGVSQSPRYKVTKRGQDVALRCDPISGHVSLYWYRQALGQGPEFLTYFNYEAQQDKSGLPNDRFSAERPEGSISTLTIQRTEQRDSAMYRCASSYGTLGDTDTQYFGPGTRLTVL.

The rearrangement joins TRBV5-4 to TRBJ1-2, with 8 bases aligning to TRBD1. Looked up from germline, CDR1 is SGHNT and CDR2 is YYREEE (reference sequence). Losses at the gene ends were 4 bases for V and 4 bases for J; bases not matched to a gene: 9. The CDR3 consists of 15 residues. The CDR3 is CASSARQGSSYGYTF. The CDR3, as DNA: TGTGCCAGCAGCGCGCGACAGGGGTCGTCCTATGGCTACACCTTC.

The chain has TRBV11-2 and TRBJ1-4, with TRBD1 as a possible D gene (6 bases). Trimming cost V 5 bases and J 0 bases, with 13 bases left between them. CDR3 size: 16 residues. The germline gives CDR1 SGHAT, CDR2 FQNNGV. CDR3 region: CASSQGQPATNEKLFF. CDR3 DNA: TGTGCCAGCAGCCAAGGACAGCCCGCAACTAATGAAAAACTGTTTTTT.

The V gene is TRBV11-2, the J gene TRBJ1-4; 11 positions match TRBD1. J gave up 7 bases and V 4 bases, and 2 bases lay outside the gene matches. The CDR3 runs to 14 residues. Looked up from germline, CDR1 is SGHAT and CDR2 is FQNNGV. The DNA for the CDR3 is TGTGCCAGCAGCTGGACAGGGGGCGGTGAAAAACTGTTTTTT. Protein: CASSWTGGGEKLFF.

The V gene is TRBV14, the J gene TRBJ1-5; D is unclear. The V end was cut by 5 bases, the J end by 7 bases, with 12 bases between. Germline CDR1 and CDR2: SGHDN and FVKESK. This CDR3 spans 13 amino acids. The CDR3 coding sequence is TGTGCCAGCAGCTGGGATGCGGGGCAGCCCCAGCATTTT. Residues: CASSWDAGQPQHF.

This chain links TRBV7-9 with TRBJ2-1; 8 nucleotides agree with TRBD2. The CDR3 length is 15 residues. Germline CDR1 is SEHNR and CDR2 is FQNEAQ (reference sequence). J gave up 6 bases and V 1 base, and 5 bases lay outside the gene matches. DNA for the CDR3: TGTGCCAGCAGCTTAGGTAGCGGGGCCCCCAATGAGCAGTTCTTC. This encodes CASSLGSGAPNEQFF.

The chain has TRBV21-1 and TRBJ1-2. TRBV21-1 is a listed pseudogene. The length of the CDR3 is 15 residues. The CDR3 DNA reads TGTGCCAGCAGCAAAGTTGGTGTTCCCAACTATGGCTACACCTTC. It yields the protein CASSKVGVPNYGYTF.

The V call is TRBV7-9, the J call TRBJ2-1, with D unclear. CDR3 length: 12 residues. CDR1 SEHNR and CDR2 FQNEAQ come from the germline V gene (reference sequence). The V end lost 3 bases, the J end lost 3 bases, and 3 bases lay between the germline ends. In DNA, the CDR3 is TGTGCCAGCAGCTTGGACTACAATGAGCAGTTCTTC. It specifies CASSLDYNEQFF.

This clone was observed a few times. The chain uses TRBV19 and TRBJ2-1; 9 bases are a match to TRBD1. Germline values: CDR1 LNHDA, CDR2 SQIVND (reference sequence). The trim removed 7 bases at V and 2 bases at J, leaving 3 bases unmatched. This CDR3 has 14 amino acids. Here the CDR3 reads CASTGTGTYNEQFF. DNA of the CDR3: TGTGCCAGTACCGGGACAGGGACCTACAATGAGCAGTTCTTC.

This chain uses TRBV5-1 with TRBJ2-5; TRBD2 matches 10 bases. This CDR3 is 16 amino acids long. V gave up 2 bases and J gave up 4 bases; unmatched junction bases: 8. The V gene's germline CDR1 is SGHRS and CDR2 YFSETQ. For the CDR3, the DNA is TGCGCCAGCAGCTTCGGCGCTAGCGGGAGTGGAGAGACCCAGTACTTC. Encoded protein: CASSFGASGSGETQYF.

The rearrangement links TRBV27 to TRBJ2-7, with D possibly TRBD2 on 6 matching bases. The CDR3 consists of 14 residues. Germline V gene sequence: CDR1 MNHEY, CDR2 SMNVEV (reference sequence). V lost 3 bases and J lost 2, with 11 bases in between. CDR3 DNA: TGTGCCAGCAGTTTGATGGGGGGTCCCTACGAGCAGTACTTC. It translates to CASSLMGGPYEQYF.

This chain joins TRBV30 and TRBJ2-1; TRBD2 matches 10 bases. Germline CDR1 and CDR2: GTSNPN and SVGIG (reference sequence). This CDR3 is 16 amino acids long. V dropped 2 bases and J dropped 2; count of bases not matched to a gene: 6. The CDR3 region is CAWSPALAGAYNEQFF. The DNA for the CDR3 is TGTGCCTGGAGTCCGGCCCTAGCGGGGGCCTACAATGAGCAGTTCTTC.

The V call is TRBV6-5, the J call TRBJ1-4; D may be TRBD1 (5 bases). Trimming removed 5 bases from V and 14 bases from J, with 15 bases in between. The CDR3 length is 12 residues. Germline V gene lookup returns CDR1 MNHEY and CDR2 SVGAGI. In DNA, the CDR3 is TGTGCCAGCAGTCCATTCCGGGGCACGCTGTTTTTT. Translated, it gives CASSPFRGTLFF.

The rearrangement joins TRBV11-2 to TRBJ2-5, with 8 bases lining up with TRBD1. CDR1 is SGHAT, CDR2 FQNNGV, per germline. The CDR3 consists of 14 residues. Losses at the gene ends were 6 bases for V and 5 bases for J; bases not matched to a gene: 8. The CDR3 sequence: CASRGGQARETQYF. The CDR3 nucleotides are TGTGCCAGCAGAGGGGGACAGGCTAGGGAGACCCAGTACTTC.

This clone was found once. The rearrangement uses TRBV19 and TRBJ2-1; the D call may be TRBD1 or TRBD2 (5 bases each). The CDR3 is 18 residues long. The ends were cut back, 5 bases at V and 9 bases at J, with 29 bases in the middle. Germline-derived CDR1 and CDR2 are LNHDA and SQIVND (reference sequence). The chain's CDR3 is CASSAGRSGVRGFTEQFF. CDR3 sequence (DNA): TGTGCCAGTAGTGCCGGTAGGAGCGGAGTTAGGGGTTTTACTGAGCAGTTCTTC.

This clone was picked up one time. V is TRBV6-5 and J is TRBJ2-7; 9 nucleotides line up with TRBD2. V lost 5 bases, J lost 3 bases, and 5 bases stayed unmatched. The CDR3 has 14 amino acids. In germline, CDR1 is MNHEY, CDR2 SVGAGI. The CDR3 reads CASSPRTSVYEQYF. The CDR3 DNA sequence: TGTGCCAGCAGTCCCCGGACTAGCGTCTACGAGCAGTACTTC.

This clone showed up just a few times. CDR3 bases: TGTGCCAGCAGCCGGGACAGGGGTTTCACAGATACGCAGTATTTT. Translated: CASSRDRGFTDTQYF. The chain is built from TRBV7-9 and TRBJ2-3; 10 bases fit TRBD1. V shed 5 bases, J shed 2 bases, and the junction held 4 bases outside the gene matches. This CDR3 is 15 amino acids long. The germline gives CDR1 SEHNR, CDR2 FQNEAQ (reference sequence).

The chain joins TRBV27 to TRBJ2-1; 8 bases agree with TRBD2. Germline CDR1 reads MNHEY; CDR2 reads SMNVEV (reference sequence). The CDR3 has 16 residues. V shed 5 bases, J shed 2 bases, and the junction held 8 bases outside the gene matches. The CDR3 protein is CASSPWTSNAYNEQFF. The CDR3, as DNA: TGTGCCAGCAGTCCATGGACTAGCAATGCCTACAATGAGCAGTTCTTC.

The CDR3: CASFNRYCGFLPYEQYF. CDR3 nucleotide sequence: TGTGCCAGTTTTAACCGGTATTGTGGTTTCCTTCCCTACGAGCAGTACTTC. The chain couples TRBV19 to TRBJ2-7; D is undetermined. CDR1 is LNHDA, CDR2 SQIVND, per germline (reference sequence). The CDR3 spans 17 residues. Trimming pared 8 bases from V and 2 bases from J, leaving 25 bases between.

The chain recombines TRBV7-2 with TRBJ2-5, with TRBD1 identical over 8 bases. The CDR3 has 14 amino acids. Losses at the gene ends were 6 bases for V and 5 bases for J; bases not matched to a gene: 8. The V gene's germline CDR1 is SGHTA and CDR2 FQGNSA. CDR3: CASSPQGAAETQYF. CDR3 sequence (DNA): TGTGCCAGCAGTCCTCAGGGGGCGGCGGAGACCCAGTACTTC.

This rearrangement joins TRBV6-1 to TRBJ1-4, with no clear D. Germline lookup yields CDR1 MNHNS and CDR2 SASEGT. The CDR3 contains 19 residues. The V end lost 1 base, the J end lost 8 bases, and 26 bases lay between the germline ends. CDR3 loop: CASSEEPTYQTPTGEKLFF. The CDR3 coding sequence is TGTGCCAGCAGTGAAGAACCAACATACCAGACCCCGACGGGGGAAAAACTGTTTTTT.

The V gene is TRBV10-3, the J gene TRBJ2-5, with TRBD2 matching over 9 bases. Germline assignment: CDR1 ENHRY and CDR2 SYGVKD. V was clipped by 4 bases and J by 2 bases; unmatched bases: 5. The CDR3 is made up of 15 amino acids. The chain's CDR3 is CAISGGSGGQETQYF. CDR3 DNA sequence: TGTGCCATCAGTGGGGGTAGCGGGGGACAAGAGACCCAGTACTTC.

This clone has a handful of counts. The V gene is TRBV2, the J gene TRBJ1-1; maybe TRBD1 (5 bases). The CDR3 consists of 12 residues. Germline V lookup: CDR1 SNHLY, CDR2 FYNNEI. The V end lost 9 bases, the J end lost 6 bases, and 14 bases lay between the germline ends. The CDR3 here is CARGRGGPEAFF. DNA for the CDR3: TGTGCCAGGGGACGGGGTGGACCTGAAGCTTTCTTT.

V gene TRBV5-4 combines with J gene TRBJ2-1; 7 bases line up with TRBD2. The germline gives CDR1 SGHNT, CDR2 YYREEE (reference sequence). V shed 0 bases and J 5 bases; nucleotides not matched to a gene: 11. The CDR3 sequence is 17 residues long. The CDR3 DNA sequence: TGTGCCAGCAGCTTGGGTCTAGTTAGCGGGTTAGACAATGAGCAGTTCTTC. Translated, it gives CASSLGLVSGLDNEQFF.

J is TRBJ2-3 and V is TRBV18; possibly TRBD1 for D (6 bases). CDR1 and CDR2 from the germline V gene are KGHSH and LQKENI. The CDR3 runs to 14 residues. The V end was cut by 5 bases, the J end by 3 bases, with 12 bases between. The CDR3 reads CASSSYRETDTQYF. As DNA, the CDR3 is TGTGCCAGCTCATCTTACAGGGAAACAGATACGCAGTATTTT.

The rearrangement uses TRBV18 and TRBJ2-6, with a weak D call TRBD1 (6 bases). V dropped 0 bases and J dropped 2 bases, with 17 bases sitting between them. The CDR3 sequence is 19 residues long. Germline CDR1 KGHSH, CDR2 LQKENI. The CDR3, as DNA: TGTGCCAGCTCACCACCGGGCCGACGGGACAAAACTGGGGCCAACGTCCTGACTTTC. It translates to CASSPPGRRDKTGANVLTF. Looking up the rest from reference TRBV18 and TRBJ2-6 gives the full variable domain: NAGVMQNPRHLVRRRGQEARLRCSPMKGHSHVYWYRQLPEEGLKFMVYLQKENIIDESGMPKERFSAEFPKEGPSILRIQQVVRGDSAAYFCASSPPGRRDKTGANVLTFGAGSRLTVL.